One sample yielded the 14 T cell receptor beta chains listed below, sequenced in a study of cytomegalovirus exposure and HLA in healthy donors. With 60 Vbeta and 13 Jbeta primers, the PCR was carried out. Using immunoSEQ multiplex PCR, the repertoire was profiled, and TCRdb retains in-frame clones only, with some absent. Among fewer than 140,000 clones listed, roughly four fifths were seen once. Specimen: PBMCs. The source of these receptors is a man aged 50 to 60 in good health and CMV-seronegative.

This chain uses TRBV9 with TRBJ1-1; D unresolved. The ends were cut back, 5 bases at V and 3 bases at J, with 14 bases in the middle. Germline loops: CDR1 SGDLS, CDR2 YYNGEE. This CDR3 has 14 amino acids. The CDR3 bases are TGTGCCAGCAGTTATAATCTGGGAGACACTGAAGCTTTCTTT. It yields the protein CASSYNLGDTEAFF.

V gene TRBV11-3 combines with J gene TRBJ2-4, with 10 bases that match TRBD1. Germline V gene data show CDR1 as SGHNT and CDR2 as YENEEA. CDR3 size: 17 residues. J lost 0 bases, V lost 1 base, and 3 bases had no gene match. DNA of the CDR3: TGTGCCAGCAGCTTAGTCTGGGACAGGGGAGCCAAAAACATTCAGTACTTC. Translation: CASSLVWDRGAKNIQYF.

This clone was recorded a few times. The rearrangement uses TRBV5-1 and TRBJ1-1; 12 nucleotides align to TRBD1. The V and J ends lost 4 bases and 0 bases, in that order; junction bases with no gene match: 7. The CDR3 runs 17 residues. The germline V gene has CDR1 SGHRS and CDR2 YFSETQ. DNA for the CDR3: TGCGCCAGCAGCCCGGGACAGGGGGCGAGAATGAACACTGAAGCTTTCTTT. It is translated as CASSPGQGARMNTEAFF.

This clone showed up just a few times. The V call is TRBV5-5, the J call TRBJ1-3; a weak D match, TRBD1 (5 bases). The V gene lost 3 bases and the J gene lost 2 bases, with 21 bases spanning the gap. The CDR3 has 18 residues. Looked up from germline, CDR1 is SGHKS and CDR2 is YYEKEE (reference sequence). Here the CDR3 reads CASSSEPRNQGTGNTIYF. The CDR3 DNA reads as TGTGCCAGCAGCTCAGAACCCAGAAATCAGGGTACTGGAAACACCATATATTTT.

The rearrangement joins TRBV7-2 to TRBJ2-1; 11 nucleotides line up with TRBD2. Germline assignment: CDR1 SGHTA and CDR2 FQGNSA. The V and J ends lost 5 bases and 8 bases, in that order; junction bases with no gene match: 20. The CDR3 has 19 residues. The CDR3 DNA sequence: TGTGCCAGCAGCACGACCCGCACACTAGCGGGGGACCGAGGCGATGAGCAGTTCTTC. It encodes CASSTTRTLAGDRGDEQFF.

The chain has TRBV19 and TRBJ2-7, with TRBD2 matching over 10 bases. The CDR3 is made up of 16 amino acids. The junction had 11 bases not matched to a gene; V was cut back by 4 bases and J by 5 bases. In germline, CDR1 is LNHDA, CDR2 SQIVND (reference sequence). The CDR3 loop reads CASSTQWSGGADEQYF. CDR3 sequence (DNA): TGTGCCAGTAGTACCCAATGGAGCGGGGGGGCGGACGAGCAGTACTTC.

This chain connects TRBV23-1 to TRBJ2-7, with D possibly TRBD1 on 5 matching bases. TRBV23-1 is an ORF for which the function is uncertain. This CDR3 region has 13 residues. Trimming removed 0 bases at V and 4 bases at J, with 7 bases between. CDR3 in amino acids: CASSQSGLYEQYV. CDR3 DNA sequence: TGCGCCAGCAGTCAATCGGGGCTATACGAGCAGTACGTC.

The chain uses TRBV9 and TRBJ1-1, with D hard to call. The CDR3 consists of 15 residues. Germline values: CDR1 SGDLS, CDR2 YYNGEE. Deletions cut 4 bases from V and 1 base from J, with 14 bases between. CDR3: CASSPGRSRNTEAFF. The CDR3, as DNA: TGTGCCAGCAGCCCCGGTCGATCCCGGAACACTGAAGCTTTCTTT.

This chain's CDR3 is CAWSADRTASFLTF. CDR3 nucleotides: TGTGCCTGGAGTGCAGACAGGACGGCCTCTTTCTTGACCTTC. This chain links TRBV30 with TRBJ1-2; perhaps TRBD1 as D (6 bases). The V and J ends lost 1 base and 14 bases respectively, with 23 bases between them. There are 14 residues in the CDR3. The germline V gene encodes CDR1 GTSNPN and CDR2 SVGIG (reference sequence).

This sequence joins TRBV7-6 and TRBJ2-1, with 9 bases identical to TRBD1. CDR1 is SGHVS and CDR2 is FNYEAQ in the germline V gene. J gave up 7 bases and V 2 bases, and 15 bases lay outside the gene matches. This CDR3 is 18 amino acids long. The CDR3 sequence: CASSLKSRGQGFGNEQFF. CDR3 nucleotides: TGTGCCAGCAGCTTAAAGAGCAGGGGACAGGGATTTGGAAATGAGCAGTTCTTC.

The V call is TRBV9, the J call TRBJ2-1; TRBD2 matches at 10 bases. J gave up 7 bases and V 0 bases, and 13 bases lay outside the gene matches. This CDR3 has 18 amino acids. The germline gives CDR1 SGDLS, CDR2 YYNGEE. DNA of the CDR3: TGTGCCAGCAGCGTAGACCCCGGGACTAGCGAGTTAGGGAATGAGCAGTTCTTC. Protein: CASSVDPGTSELGNEQFF.

The rearrangement uses TRBV4-1 and TRBJ2-3; TRBD2 aligns across 9 bases. CDR1 MGHRA and CDR2 YSYEKL come from the germline V gene. The CDR3 runs to 14 residues. Losses at the gene ends were 0 bases for V and 6 bases for J; bases not matched to a gene: 1. The DNA for the CDR3 is TGCGCCAGCAGCCAAGACAGCGGGGGGGATACGCAGTATTTT. Translation gives CASSQDSGGDTQYF.

The V call is TRBV25-1, the J call TRBJ2-3, with 7 bases lining up with TRBD2. There are 16 residues in the CDR3. Losses at the gene ends were 4 bases for V and 0 bases for J; bases not matched to a gene: 7. The germline gives CDR1 MGHDK, CDR2 SYGVNS. The CDR3 region has the DNA TGTGCCAGCAGTGGGCGGGGGAGTTCTAGCACAGATACGCAGTATTTT. This codes for CASSGRGSSSTDTQYF.

The V and J genes are TRBV6-1 and TRBJ2-7; 9 nucleotides align to TRBD1. The CDR3 covers 15 residues. Germline values: CDR1 MNHNS, CDR2 SASEGT. Germline trimming cut 6 bases from V and 2 bases from J; bases unmatched to any gene: 8. The CDR3 loop reads CASRAQGAFTYEQYF. CDR3 in DNA: TGTGCCAGCAGGGCACAGGGGGCCTTTACCTACGAGCAGTACTTC.